This passage covers 10 T cell receptor beta chains from one sample sequenced in a study of blood T cell repertoires in COVID-19. Clones were read by immunoSEQ multiplex PCR, and TCRdb kept only the in-frame ones, dropping some. Found here are hundreds of thousands of clones, roughly 80% of them singletons; the top ten hold roughly 10%. Sequenced input: peripheral blood. These receptor sequences come from an elderly woman with acute or convalescent COVID-19.

The rearrangement uses TRBV19 and TRBJ2-6; possible D gene TRBD2, 5 bases. The CDR3 consists of 14 residues. From germline, CDR1 is LNHDA and CDR2 SQIVND (reference sequence). The V end lost 5 bases, the J end lost 4 bases, and 9 bases lay between the germline ends. CDR3 loop: CASSVRGGANVLTF. The CDR3 DNA reads as TGTGCCAGTAGTGTGCGCGGGGGGGCCAACGTCCTGACTTTC.

The CDR3 reads CASSVLAGGNTGELFF. The CDR3 coding sequence is TGTGCCAGCAGCGTATTAGCGGGGGGCAACACCGGGGAGCTGTTTTTT. The V gene is TRBV9, the J gene TRBJ2-2; 10 bases agree with TRBD2. The ends lost 1 base at V and 2 bases at J; junction bases unmatched: 2. CDR1 SGDLS and CDR2 YYNGEE come from the germline V gene. CDR3 size: 16 residues. Full variable domain (outside the CDR3, taken from reference TRBV9 and TRBJ2-2): DSGVTQTPKHLITATGQRVTLRCSPRSGDLSVYWYQQSLDQGLQFLIQYYNGEERAKGNILERFSAQQFPDLHSELNLSSLELGDSALYFCASSVLAGGNTGELFFGEGSRLTVL.

The chain has TRBV19 and TRBJ1-1, with D hard to call. Between the trimmed V and J ends, which lost 5 bases and 3 bases, there was a span of 16 bases. CDR3 length: 15 amino acids. CDR1 is LNHDA, CDR2 SQIVND, per germline (reference sequence). Written as DNA, the CDR3 is TGTGCCAGTAGTCCCCCGGCGGGTAGAGACACTGAAGCTTTCTTT. Translation: CASSPPAGRDTEAFF. Looking up the rest from reference TRBV19 and TRBJ1-1 gives the full variable domain: DGGITQSPKYLFRKEGQNVTLSCEQNLNHDAMYWYRQDPGQGLRLIYYSQIVNDFQKGDIAEGYSVSREKKESFPLTVTSAQKNPTAFYLCASSPPAGRDTEAFFGQGTRLTVV.

The chain joins TRBV19 to TRBJ1-2; TRBD1 matches 9 bases. Germline V gives CDR1 LNHDA, CDR2 SQIVND (reference sequence). The CDR3 is 14 residues long. With V trimmed by 5 bases and J by 4 bases, 5 bases remained unmatched. In DNA, the CDR3 is TGTGCCAGTAGTGTTACAGGGGGCCCCTATGGCTACACCTTC. Protein: CASSVTGGPYGYTF.

A single count supports this clone. The rearrangement uses TRBV6-6 and TRBJ2-6, with D maybe TRBD1 (5 bases). V was cut by 5 bases and J by 0 bases, with 17 bases left in between. Germline CDR1 reads MNHNY; CDR2 reads SVGAGI (reference sequence). This CDR3 contains 18 residues. This CDR3 is CASSRGQGISSGANVLTF. CDR3 sequence (DNA): TGTGCCAGCAGTCGTGGCCAGGGCATAAGCTCTGGGGCCAACGTCCTGACTTTC.

CDR3 sequence (DNA): TGTGCCAGCAGCTTAGCCCTCCTCGGACAGGGGGCCTGGAATGGCTACACCTTC. It yields the protein CASSLALLGQGAWNGYTF. The chain employs TRBV7-8 and TRBJ1-2; 11 bases align to TRBD1. The ends lost 0 bases at V and 6 bases at J; junction bases unmatched: 12. This CDR3 comprises 18 residues. Germline values: CDR1 SGHVS, CDR2 FQNEAQ.

The chain joins TRBV18 to TRBJ1-1, with D maybe TRBD1 (5 bases). Germline assignment: CDR1 KGHSH and CDR2 LQKENI. V lost 3 bases, J lost 0 bases, and 14 bases lay in between. This CDR3 is 16 amino acids long. CDR3 DNA: TGTGCCAGCTCACCGAGCCGACAGTCCATGAACACTGAAGCTTTCTTT. This translates into CASSPSRQSMNTEAFF.

This chain links TRBV6-2 or TRBV6-3 with TRBJ2-7, with 7 nucleotides matching TRBD2. Germline CDR1 is MNHEY and CDR2 is SVGEGT. V lost 5 bases and J lost 1; bases outside the gene matches: 17. The CDR3 spans 18 residues. CDR3 amino acids: CASSLVATGGGMSYEQYF. The DNA for the CDR3 is TGTGCCAGCAGTCTCGTAGCCACTGGGGGAGGGATGTCCTACGAGCAGTACTTC.

The chain uses TRBV5-1 and TRBJ1-6; TRBD1 aligns across 9 bases. Trimming at V came to 3 bases and at J to 10 bases, leaving 8 bases not matched to a gene. The germline CDR1 and CDR2 sequences are SGHRS and YFSETQ. The CDR3 extends over 15 amino acids. In DNA, the CDR3 is TGCGCCAGCAGCTCCCCCGGGACAGGGCAGTCACCCCTCCACTTT. It specifies CASSSPGTGQSPLHF.

The rearrangement joins TRBV4-3 to TRBJ1-4; possibly TRBD1 for D (5 bases). Trimming left V 3 bases short and J 4 bases short, with 12 bases between. Germline assignment: CDR1 LGHNA and CDR2 YSLEER. CDR3 length: 15 amino acids. The CDR3 loop is CASSQGLTYNEKLFF. The CDR3 DNA is TGCGCCAGCAGCCAGGGACTCACCTATAATGAAAAACTGTTTTTT.